This T cell receptor beta chain was observed in a study of cytomegalovirus exposure and HLA in healthy donors. Trimming took 8 bases from V and 3 from J, leaving 16 bases between them. CDR3 length equals 15 residues. Per germline, CDR1 SGHVS and CDR2 FNYEAQ. 13 Jbeta primers and 60 Vbeta primers were used for the PCR. Assay: immunoSEQ multiplex PCR; the TCRdb copy retains only in-frame clones and omits some. Altogether about 250,000 clones are present, about 80% being singletons, with the ten largest covering roughly 0.31%. The TCR sequence derives from a girl aged 2-10 years in good health and CMV-seronegative. The rearrangement links TRBV7-6 to TRBJ2-2; D is possibly TRBD1 (5 bases). Sequenced input: PBMCs. CDR3 DNA: TGTGCCAGCGCGGTGGGGCAGGGCTACACCGGGGAGCTGTTTTTT. Translating it yields CASAVGQGYTGELFF.